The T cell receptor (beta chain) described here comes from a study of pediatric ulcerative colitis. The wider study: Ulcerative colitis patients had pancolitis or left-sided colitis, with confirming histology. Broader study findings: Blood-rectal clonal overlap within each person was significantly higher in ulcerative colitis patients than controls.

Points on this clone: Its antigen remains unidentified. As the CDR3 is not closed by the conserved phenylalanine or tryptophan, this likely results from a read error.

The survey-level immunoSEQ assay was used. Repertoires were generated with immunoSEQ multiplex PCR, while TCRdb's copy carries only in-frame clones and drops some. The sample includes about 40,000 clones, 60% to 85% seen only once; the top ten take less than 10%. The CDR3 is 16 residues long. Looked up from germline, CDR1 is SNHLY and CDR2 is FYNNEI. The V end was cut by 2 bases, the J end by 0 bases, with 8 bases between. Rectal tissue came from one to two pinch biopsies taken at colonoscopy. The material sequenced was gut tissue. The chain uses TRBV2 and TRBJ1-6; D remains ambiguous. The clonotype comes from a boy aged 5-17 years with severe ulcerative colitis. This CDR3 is CASSESRSSYNSPLHL. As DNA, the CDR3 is TGTGCCAGCAGTGAAAGTAGGAGCTCCTATAATTCACCCCTCCACCTT.